A single sample is the source of the 19 T cell receptor beta chains below, sequenced in a study of T cell responses to AZD1222 COVID-19 vaccine. TCRdb's table, derived via immunoSEQ multiplex PCR, lists solely in-frame clones and lacks some. This sample has tens of thousands of clones, with over 70% found just once. The sequencing used peripheral blood, collected 28 days after the second AZD1222 dose. These receptors all come from an adult who received the AZD1222 COVID-19 vaccine.

The chain carries TRBV5-8 and TRBJ1-2; possible D gene TRBD1, 5 bases. This CDR3 spans 15 amino acids. V was shortened by 1 base and J by 4 bases, with 14 bases between the two germline ends. The V gene's germline CDR1 is SGHTS and CDR2 YDEGEE. The CDR3 loop reads CASSLIGGGGYGYTF. CDR3 DNA: TGTGCCAGCAGCTTGATTGGGGGAGGCGGCTATGGCTACACCTTC.

This chain uses TRBV6-2 or TRBV6-3 with TRBJ2-1, with D possibly TRBD2 on 7 matching bases. The germline V and J ends were trimmed by 0 bases and 13 bases, with 16 bases remaining between them. The CDR3 contains 14 residues. Germline loops: CDR1 MNHEY, CDR2 SVGEGT. This CDR3 reads CASSYSTTGGHQFF. The CDR3 coding sequence is TGTGCCAGCAGTTACTCGACGACGGGGGGACACCAGTTCTTC.

The gene calls are TRBV6-4 and TRBJ2-1, with 7 bases aligning to TRBD1. This CDR3 comprises 15 residues. Trimming at V came to 6 bases and at J to 3 bases, leaving 8 bases not matched to a gene. The germline CDR1 and CDR2 sequences are MRHNA and SNTAGT. In DNA, the CDR3 is TGTGCCAGCAGGGCACCCGGGACAGACTACAATGAGCAGTTCTTC. Its protein product is CASRAPGTDYNEQFF.

The chain uses TRBV5-8 and TRBJ1-5; D is uncertain. This CDR3 spans 14 amino acids. V dropped 4 bases and J dropped 6 bases, with 14 bases sitting between them. Germline lookup yields CDR1 SGHTS and CDR2 YDEGEE. CDR3 sequence: CASSVRRKGQPQHF. CDR3 coding DNA: TGTGCCAGCAGCGTTAGACGGAAAGGTCAGCCCCAGCATTTT.

The genes are TRBV4-1 and TRBJ2-3, with D possibly matching TRBD2 (6 bases). Germline CDR1 is MGHRA and CDR2 is YSYEKL. Between the trimmed V and J ends, which lost 0 bases and 6 bases, there was a span of 16 bases. This CDR3 comprises 16 residues. The CDR3 is CASSQDAAGETDTQYF. The CDR3 DNA reads TGCGCCAGCAGCCAAGATGCAGCGGGCGAGACGGATACGCAGTATTTT.

The gene calls are TRBV7-8 and TRBJ2-5, with TRBD1 matching 7 bases. The CDR3 sequence is 13 residues long. Germline V gene sequence: CDR1 SGHVS, CDR2 FQNEAQ. Trimming at V came to 3 bases and at J to 5 bases, leaving 3 bases not matched to a gene. The CDR3, as DNA: TGTGCCAGCAGCTTGACAGGGTGGGAGACCCAGTACTTC. Translating it yields CASSLTGWETQYF.

This clone was seen only a few times. The rearrangement uses TRBV7-8 and TRBJ2-5; D is perhaps TRBD2 (5 bases). CDR3 length: 15 residues. Between the trimmed V and J ends, which lost 5 bases and 4 bases, there was a span of 17 bases. Germline assignment: CDR1 SGHVS and CDR2 FQNEAQ. CDR3 in amino acids: CASSRVRVEAETQYF. As DNA, the CDR3 is TGTGCCAGCAGCCGCGTGAGGGTCGAGGCAGAGACCCAGTACTTC.

V usage is TRBV29-1 and J usage is TRBJ2-3; 13 bases line up with TRBD2. The V gene end was trimmed by 6 bases and the J gene end by 4 bases; junction bases not matched to a gene: 7. Germline V gene data show CDR1 as SQVTM and CDR2 as ANQGSEA. This CDR3 is built from 15 residues. The CDR3 sequence is CSVTGLAGRSDTQYF. The CDR3 DNA reads TGCAGCGTCACGGGACTAGCGGGGCGCTCAGATACGCAGTATTTT.

The V call is TRBV9, the J call TRBJ2-7; D assignment may be TRBD1 or TRBD2 (5 bases each). The V end was cut by 3 bases, the J end by 0 bases, with 13 bases between. Germline CDR1 reads SGDLS; CDR2 reads YYNGEE. This CDR3 is built from 15 residues. The CDR3 is CASSAGDGSSYEQYF. The CDR3 DNA follows: TGTGCCAGCAGCGCCGGGGACGGCAGCTCCTACGAGCAGTACTTC.

There are a few counts of this clone. V usage is TRBV5-6 and J usage is TRBJ1-2, with 7 bases lining up with TRBD1. CDR1 is SGHDT, CDR2 YYEEEE, per germline. With V trimmed by 4 bases and J by 4 bases, 7 bases remained unmatched. There are 14 residues in the CDR3. DNA for the CDR3: TGTGCCAGCAGCGGGGGGACAGTAGGCTATGGCTACACCTTC. Translated: CASSGGTVGYGYTF.

This chain uses TRBV21-1 with TRBJ1-2; the table's TRBD1 call for D was not verified on the DNA. TRBV21-1 is annotated as a pseudogene. This CDR3 is built from 17 residues. This chain's CDR3 is CASSYKRRDRGFCGYTF. For the CDR3, the DNA is TGTGCCAGCAGCTATAAACGTAGGGACAGGGGATTTTGTGGCTACACCTTC.

The sample holds one count of this clone. V and J are TRBV5-1 and TRBJ2-3, with 9 bases aligning to TRBD2. The CDR3 spans 17 residues. Germline CDR1 reads SGHRS; CDR2 reads YFSETQ. Germline trimming cut 0 bases from V and 7 bases from J; bases unmatched to any gene: 12. CDR3 bases: TGCGCCAGCAGCTTGGCCCTTAGCGGGGGAACCGGTAATACGCAGTATTTT. Its protein product is CASSLALSGGTGNTQYF. Based on the CDR3 plus reference TRBV5-1 and TRBJ2-3, the full variable domain is KAGVTQTPRYLIKTRGQQVTLSCSPISGHRSVSWYQQTPGQGLQFLFEYFSETQRNKGNFPGRFSGRQFSNSRSEMNVSTLELGDSALYLCASSLALSGGTGNTQYFGPGTRLTVL.

This chain uses TRBV10-2 with TRBJ1-5; no definite D call. Germline assignment: CDR1 WSHSY and CDR2 SAAADI. Trimming cost V 6 bases and J 5 bases, with 23 bases left between them. The CDR3 loop spans 17 amino acids. This CDR3 reads CASSTTTGSPGDQPQHF. The DNA of the CDR3 is TGCGCCAGCAGCACAACGACGGGGAGCCCTGGGGATCAGCCCCAGCATTTT.

The chain is built from TRBV5-8 and TRBJ1-3; D possibly corresponds to TRBD1 (5 bases). In germline, CDR1 is SGHTS, CDR2 YDEGEE. The CDR3 extends over 15 amino acids. The germline V and J ends were trimmed by 3 bases and 4 bases, with 14 bases remaining between them. As DNA, the CDR3 is TGTGCCAGCAGCTCACAGACAGATCCCGGAAACACCATATATTTT. Encoded protein: CASSSQTDPGNTIYF.

This clone appeared a few times. The chain couples TRBV7-2 to TRBJ1-1, with 8 bases aligning to TRBD1. The CDR3 consists of 15 residues. J lost 10 bases, V lost 1 base, and 11 bases had no gene match. The V gene's germline CDR1 is SGHTA and CDR2 FQGNSA. The CDR3 nucleotides read TGTGCCAGCAGCTTAGGACAGGGGCGGGGAGGGGGAGCTTTCTTT. The encoded protein is CASSLGQGRGGGAFF.

V and J are TRBV28 and TRBJ1-2; unclear D gene. V was shortened by 8 bases and J by 0 bases, with 13 bases between the two germline ends. Germline values: CDR1 MDHEN, CDR2 SYDVKM. The length of the CDR3 is 14 residues. The CDR3 sequence: CASVTNLANYGYTF. CDR3 bases: TGTGCCAGCGTCACAAATTTAGCTAACTATGGCTACACCTTC.

This clone was seen only a few times. The V gene is TRBV7-2, the J gene TRBJ2-7; TRBD2 matches at 9 bases. Per germline, CDR1 SGHTA and CDR2 FQGNSA. CDR3 length equals 13 residues. The J segment lost 10 bases and the V segment lost 4 bases, leaving 8 bases of the junction unmatched. Written as DNA, the CDR3 is TGTGCCAGCAGCTCCGGACTAGCGCTAGACCAGTACTTC. Translating gives CASSSGLALDQYF.

The chain joins TRBV23-1 to TRBJ2-5, with 7 bases lining up with TRBD2. TRBV23-1 is assigned to the ORF class and has an uncertain function. The CDR3 is 15 residues long. J gave up 10 bases and V 6 bases, and 17 bases lay outside the gene matches. The CDR3 is CASRGGLSSGLIQYF. CDR3 in DNA: TGCGCCAGCAGAGGCGGACTTTCTAGCGGCTTGATCCAGTACTTC.

The chain is built from TRBV19 and TRBJ2-7; 10 nucleotides line up with TRBD2. Germline V gives CDR1 LNHDA, CDR2 SQIVND (reference sequence). The CDR3 has 17 amino acids. Losses at the gene ends were 4 bases for V and 5 bases for J; bases not matched to a gene: 14. The CDR3 region has the DNA TGTGCCAGTAGTACTTTGAGCGAACTAGCGGGAAAGGACGAGCAGTACTTC. Its translation is CASSTLSELAGKDEQYF.